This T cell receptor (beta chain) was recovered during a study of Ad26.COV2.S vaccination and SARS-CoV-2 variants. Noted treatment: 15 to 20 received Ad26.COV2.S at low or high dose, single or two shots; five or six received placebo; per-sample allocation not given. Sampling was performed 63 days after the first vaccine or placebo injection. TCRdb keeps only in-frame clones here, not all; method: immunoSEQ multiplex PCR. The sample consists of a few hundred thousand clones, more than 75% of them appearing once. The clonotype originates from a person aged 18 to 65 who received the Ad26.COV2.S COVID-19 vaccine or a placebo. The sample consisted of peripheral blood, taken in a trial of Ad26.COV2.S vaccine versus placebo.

CDR3 loop: CAWSEGAVGNTEAFF. CDR3 sequence (DNA): TGTGCCTGGAGCGAGGGGGCCGTAGGGAACACTGAAGCTTTCTTT. V is TRBV30 and J is TRBJ1-1; 7 bases are a match to TRBD1. The CDR3 is 15 residues long. Germline loops: CDR1 GTSNPN, CDR2 SVGIG (reference sequence). V lost 3 bases, J lost 1 base, and 8 bases stayed unmatched.